The clone carrying this T cell receptor beta chain was recorded once. What it recognizes is unknown. These data originate in a study of cytomegalovirus exposure and HLA in healthy donors. Study-wide points: A few chains tied to CMV proved CMV antigen-specific in vitro.

Method: immunoSEQ multiplex PCR; TCRdb's copy keeps in-frame clones and lacks some. The table shows tens of thousands of clones, with about 94% occurring only once. Trimming at V came to 0 bases and at J to 3 bases, leaving 1 base not matched to a gene. Germline loops: CDR1 SGDLS, CDR2 YYNGEE. The CDR3 has 14 residues. The clonotype was recovered from a man younger than 35 in good health and CMV-seropositive. The rearrangement uses TRBV9 and TRBJ2-5; the match to TRBD1 covers 8 bases. The material sequenced was PBMCs. The CDR3 sequence is CASSVGQGKETQYF. CDR3 bases: TGTGCCAGCAGCGTAGGACAGGGGAAAGAGACCCAGTACTTC.